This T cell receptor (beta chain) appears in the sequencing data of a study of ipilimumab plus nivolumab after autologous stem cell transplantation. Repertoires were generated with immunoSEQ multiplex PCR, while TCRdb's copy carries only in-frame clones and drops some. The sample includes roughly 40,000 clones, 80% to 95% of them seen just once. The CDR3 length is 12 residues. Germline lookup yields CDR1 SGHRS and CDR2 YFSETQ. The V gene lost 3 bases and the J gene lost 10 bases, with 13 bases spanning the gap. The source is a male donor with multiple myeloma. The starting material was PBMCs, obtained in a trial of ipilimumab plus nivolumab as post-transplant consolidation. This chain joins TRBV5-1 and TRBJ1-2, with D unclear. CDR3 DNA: TGCGCCAGCAGCTATTCCCCTGGGGACTACACCTTC. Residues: CASSYSPGDYTF.